The 5 T cell receptor beta chains presented below share a single source sample, sequenced in a study of cytomegalovirus exposure and HLA in healthy donors (dated by TCRdb to about 2017). Library creation used the immunoSEQ multiplex PCR assay. The multiplex PCR relied on a mix of 60 forward primers for TCR Vbeta segments and 13 reverse primers for TCR Jbeta segments. TCRdb holds this immuneACCESS table with in-frame rearrangements only. Some clones are missing; in checked studies, unresolved V genes explain under half, and the rest has no known cause. Within this sample are approximately 220,000 clones, with around four fifths of them counted one time only. The ten largest clones capture roughly 0.7% of the sample. The sequencing input was PBMCs. Receptor source: a boy between 2 and 10 years old in good health and CMV-seronegative.

The chain combines TRBV19 with TRBJ2-1; 8 bases line up with TRBD2. J gave up 2 bases and V 3 bases, and 6 bases lay outside the gene matches. Germline CDR1 is LNHDA and CDR2 is SQIVND (reference sequence). The CDR3 is 16 residues long. The CDR3 bases are TGTGCCAGTAGTATTACTAGCGGATACACCTACAATGAGCAGTTCTTC. It yields the protein CASSITSGYTYNEQFF.

With respect to this clone: It is likely a read error, because the conserved phenylalanine at the end of the CDR3 is missing. The DNA is omitted, as the CDR3 cannot be located on it reliably, and the CDR3 follows TCRdb's listing. The chain is built from TRBV2 and TRBJ2-7; TRBD1, the table's D call, lacks a check against the DNA. CDR1 and CDR2 (germline): SNHLY, FYNNEI. The CDR3 contains 13 residues when both ends are counted. CDR3 amino acids: CASGDTGYGRSPL.

The rearrangement joins TRBV29-1 to TRBJ2-5; D might be TRBD2 (5 bases). The CDR3 is 12 residues long. Germline V gene sequence: CDR1 SQVTM, CDR2 ANQGSEA. Trimming cost V 5 bases and J 1 base, with 8 bases left between them. This CDR3 reads CSVQRSQETQYF. CDR3 in DNA: TGCAGCGTTCAGCGGTCCCAAGAGACCCAGTACTTC.

CDR3: CASSGPRGFVSTDTQYF. The CDR3 nucleotides are TGTGCCAGCAGCGGGCCCCGAGGGTTTGTGAGCACAGATACGCAGTATTTT. The V gene is TRBV7-6, the J gene TRBJ2-3; D is perhaps TRBD2 (5 bases). The V end lost 5 bases, the J end lost 0 bases, and 18 bases lay between the germline ends. The CDR3 is made up of 17 amino acids. Germline-derived CDR1 and CDR2 are SGHVS and FNYEAQ. Full variable domain (rest looked up from reference TRBV7-6 and TRBJ2-3): GAGVSQSPRYKVTKRGQDVALRCDPISGHVSLYWYRQALGQGPEFLTYFNYEAQQDKSGLPNDRFSAERPEGSISTLTIQRTEQRDSAMYRCASSGPRGFVSTDTQYFGPGTRLTVL.

This clone has only a few counts. Within the sample, other DNA sequences also encode this same CDR3. The chain couples TRBV6-5 to TRBJ2-2; D remains ambiguous. V shed 4 bases and J shed 2 bases, with 2 bases lying between them. The CDR3 length is 12 residues. The germline V gene has CDR1 MNHEY and CDR2 SVGAGI. CDR3 in amino acids: CASSSNTGELFF. CDR3 bases: TGTGCCAGCAGTTCTAACACCGGGGAGCTGTTTTTT.